The 28 T cell receptor beta chains below were found in one sample sequenced in a study of T-cell reconstitution after alpha-beta-depleted transplantation in children. Molecular barcoding with unique molecular identifiers was used for the TCRbeta library. Each CDR3 protein gets one entry after TCRdb re-called the PCR reads with MiXCR. This sample has roughly 100,000 distinct CDR3 sequences, with about 5.6% found just once. Specimen: PBMCs, mostly from graft donor cells, collected 60 days after TCRalphabeta/CD19-depleted stem cell transplant. The receptors derive from a female patient aged 2 to 10 who had a stem cell transplant for Fanconi anemia, so the T cells may come from the graft donor.

This clonotype was seen repeatedly, ten times or more. This chain links TRBV12-3 or TRBV12-4 with TRBJ2-5, with 8 bases lining up with TRBD1. V shed 5 bases and J 4 bases; nucleotides not matched to a gene: 6. This CDR3 region has 14 residues. CDR3 DNA: TGTGCCAGCAGTACACGGACAGGGTTAGAGACCCAGTACTTC. This gives the protein CASSTRTGLETQYF.

This clonotype was counted ten times or more. The rearrangement links TRBV5-1 to TRBJ2-5; D is unresolved. The CDR3 runs to 14 residues. Germline V gene lookup returns CDR1 SGHRS and CDR2 YFSETQ. V lost 0 bases to trimming and J lost 0 bases, with 6 bases between them. The CDR3 region has the DNA TGCGCCAGCAGCTTGGACGTCTACCAAGAGACCCAGTACTTC. It yields the protein CASSLDVYQETQYF.

In its sample, this clonotype was seen many times. The genes are TRBV29-1 and TRBJ2-2, with D possibly TRBD1 on 7 matching bases. Per the germline V gene, CDR1 is SQVTM and CDR2 is ANQGSEA. The CDR3 extends over 14 amino acids. V was trimmed by 6 bases and J by 6 bases, leaving 17 bases between them. CDR3 amino acids: CSVGQKVAAGELFF. CDR3 bases: TGCAGCGTGGGACAGAAAGTAGCGGCCGGGGAGCTGTTTTTT.

The rearrangement uses TRBV6-5 and TRBJ2-5, with 7 positions matching TRBD1. The CDR3 runs to 14 residues. Germline V lookup: CDR1 MNHEY, CDR2 SVGAGI. The trim removed 2 bases at V and 4 bases at J, leaving 4 bases unmatched. The CDR3 DNA reads as TGTGCCAGCAGTTACAAGGGGGCGGGAGAGACCCAGTACTTC. The encoded protein is CASSYKGAGETQYF.

Many counts were recorded for this clonotype. V gene TRBV12-3 or TRBV12-4 combines with J gene TRBJ2-1; D is uncertain. Trimming took 2 bases from V and 7 from J, leaving 12 bases between them. CDR3 size: 14 residues. CDR3 sequence: CASSLWNRANEQFF. The CDR3 DNA sequence: TGTGCCAGCAGTTTATGGAACCGGGCAAATGAGCAGTTCTTC.

This clonotype was seen repeatedly, ten times or more. The chain uses TRBV7-2 and TRBJ1-1; D might be TRBD1 (6 bases). The germline V and J ends were trimmed by 2 bases and 2 bases, with 12 bases remaining between them. This CDR3 spans 15 amino acids. Germline V gene lookup returns CDR1 SGHTA and CDR2 FQGNSA. CDR3 nucleotides: TGTGCCAGCAGCTTACTAGGACAGAGTAACACTGAAGCTTTCTTT. This codes for CASSLLGQSNTEAFF.

Many counts were recorded for this clonotype. The genes are TRBV7-2 and TRBJ2-3; D not certain. Looked up from germline, CDR1 is SGHTA and CDR2 is FQGNSA. The CDR3 has 13 residues. Between the trimmed V and J ends, which lost 2 bases and 4 bases, there was a span of 7 bases. In nucleotides, the CDR3 is TGTGCCAGCAGCTTAAGGCCCGCAGATACGCAGTATTTT. It yields the protein CASSLRPADTQYF. Looking up the rest from reference TRBV7-2 and TRBJ2-3 gives the full variable domain: GAGVSQSPSNKVTEKGKDVELRCDPISGHTALYWYRQSLGQGLEFLIYFQGNSAPDKSGLPSDRFSAERTGGSVSTLTIQRTQQEDSAVYLCASSLRPADTQYFGPGTRLTVL.

Note on this clonotype: Just one base apart from a much larger clone, this may be a read error. The CDR3 carries no conserved terminal phenylalanine or tryptophan, so it likely arises from a read error. The rearrangement links TRBV7-2 to TRBJ2-7; possibly TRBD1 or TRBD2 for D (5 bases each). V was trimmed by 5 bases and J by 2 bases, leaving 13 bases between them. This CDR3 has 14 amino acids. Germline V CDR1 and CDR2: SGHTA, FQGNSA. CDR3 in amino acids: CASSLRRGAYEQYC. The CDR3 DNA is TGTGCCAGCAGCCTTAGAAGAGGGGCCTACGAGCAGTACTGC.

The gene calls are TRBV20-1 and TRBJ1-3; D ambiguous. Germline CDR1 and CDR2: DFQATT and SNEGSKA (reference sequence). Trimming left V 2 bases short and J 2 bases short, with 4 bases between. This CDR3 is 12 amino acids long. The CDR3 protein is CSARSPGNTIYF. Written as DNA, the CDR3 is TGCAGTGCTAGATCTCCTGGAAACACCATATATTTT.

This rearrangement joins TRBV20-1 to TRBJ1-2; D is ambiguous. The CDR3 spans 12 residues. CDR1 and CDR2 from the germline V gene are DFQATT and SNEGSKA (reference sequence). V lost 5 bases and J 8 bases, leaving 15 bases between the germline ends. CDR3 in amino acids: CSAEREGGGYTF. CDR3 nucleotides: TGCAGTGCTGAGAGGGAAGGAGGCGGCTACACCTTC.

The rearrangement links TRBV28 to TRBJ2-7; TRBD2 aligns across 11 bases. Germline CDR1 reads MDHEN; CDR2 reads SYDVKM. V trimming: 8 bases; J trimming: 4 bases; junction bases outside the gene matches: 10. The CDR3 runs to 15 residues. CDR3 residues: CASGLAGRAGYEQYF. DNA of the CDR3: TGTGCCAGCGGACTAGCGGGCCGTGCTGGATACGAGCAGTACTTC.

In DNA form, the CDR3 reads TGCGCCAGCAGCTTGGGGGGGACAGGGACGAACTACGAGCAGTACTTC. Translation: CASSLGGTGTNYEQYF. The V call is TRBV5-1, the J call TRBJ2-7; 9 positions agree with TRBD1. Germline loops: CDR1 SGHRS, CDR2 YFSETQ. Germline trimming cut 0 bases from V and 3 bases from J; bases unmatched to any gene: 7. The CDR3 has 16 residues. The full variable domain, its missing parts supplied by reference TRBV5-1 and TRBJ2-7, is KAGVTQTPRYLIKTRGQQVTLSCSPISGHRSVSWYQQTPGQGLQFLFEYFSETQRNKGNFPGRFSGRQFSNSRSEMNVSTLELGDSALYLCASSLGGTGTNYEQYFGPGTRLTVT.

This clonotype was seen a few times. The chain couples TRBV2 to TRBJ1-1, with D maybe TRBD1 (6 bases). The germline V and J ends were trimmed by 6 bases and 1 base, with 12 bases remaining between them. Germline CDR1 is SNHLY and CDR2 is FYNNEI. The CDR3 is 14 amino acids. CDR3 bases: TGTGCCAGCAGGGAGGGGGGGGAGAACACTGAAGCTTTCTTT. It is translated as CASREGGENTEAFF.

This clonotype showed up many times. V is TRBV19 and J is TRBJ2-2; D is tentatively TRBD1 or TRBD2 (5 bases each). Germline V gene data show CDR1 as LNHDA and CDR2 as SQIVND (reference sequence). V was shortened by 3 bases and J by 8 bases, with 10 bases between the two germline ends. The CDR3 length is 13 residues. The chain's CDR3 is CASSIPGSGELFF. CDR3 nucleotide sequence: TGTGCCAGTAGTATTCCAGGGAGTGGGGAGCTGTTTTTT.

Many counts were recorded for this clonotype. The chain carries TRBV12-3 or TRBV12-4 and TRBJ1-6, with TRBD1 matching 8 bases. The CDR3 length is 15 residues. The V segment lost 5 bases and the J segment 10 bases; nucleotides outside the gene matches: 10. The CDR3 coding sequence is TGTGCCAGCAGTACCCCTGGACAGGGAGGATCACCCCTCCACTTT. Translating gives CASSTPGQGGSPLHF.

This clonotype was found many times. The chain uses TRBV5-1 and TRBJ2-5; possibly TRBD1 or TRBD2 for D (6 bases each). The CDR3 totals 15 residues. The germline CDR1 and CDR2 sequences are SGHRS and YFSETQ. V was clipped by 0 bases and J by 1 base, with 10 bases between them. As DNA, the CDR3 is TGCGCCAGCAGCTTGGGACTAGGGGGCCAAGAGACCCAGTACTTC. Amino acids: CASSLGLGGQETQYF.

The V gene is TRBV7-2, the J gene TRBJ1-1, with D perhaps TRBD1 (6 bases). The V gene lost 5 bases and the J gene lost 3 bases, with 13 bases spanning the gap. The CDR3 runs to 14 residues. CDR1 is SGHTA and CDR2 is FQGNSA in the germline V gene. As DNA, the CDR3 is TGTGCCAGCAGCCCCCAGGGGTGGGACACTGAAGCTTTCTTT. Translation gives CASSPQGWDTEAFF.

The rearrangement joins TRBV2 to TRBJ2-5, with unresolved D. The CDR3 runs 12 residues. V lost 6 bases and J 4 bases, leaving 9 bases between the germline ends. In germline, CDR1 is SNHLY, CDR2 FYNNEI. In DNA, the CDR3 is TGTGCCAGCAGCCGCCTGGGAGAGACCCAGTACTTC. Protein sequence: CASSRLGETQYF. The whole variable domain, filled in from reference TRBV2 and TRBJ2-5, reads EPEVTQTPSHQVTQMGQEVILRCVPISNHLYFYWYRQILGQKVEFLVSFYNNEISEKSEIFDDQFSVERPDGSNFTLKIRSTKLEDSAMYFCASSRLGETQYFGPGTRLLVL.

This clonotype was detected ten times or more. The rearrangement joins TRBV29-1 to TRBJ1-1; the D gene is possibly TRBD1 (5 bases). Trimming stripped 3 bases from V and 4 bases from J, with 6 bases between. The CDR3 has 11 residues. Germline CDR1 is SQVTM and CDR2 is ANQGSEA. As DNA, the CDR3 is TGCAGCGTTGAGGGGACCACTGAAGCTTTCTTT. Translating it yields CSVEGTTEAFF.

This clonotype was picked up a small number of times. Given a much more abundant clone one base away, this may be a read error. The chain links TRBV3-1 to TRBJ2-7; the match to TRBD2 covers 13 bases. This CDR3 contains 15 residues. The V gene's germline CDR1 is LGHDT and CDR2 YNNKEL (reference sequence). Written as DNA, the CDR3 is TGTGCCACCAGCCAAGGACTAGCGGGAGCCTACGAGCAGTACTTC. Translating it yields CATSQGLAGAYEQYF.

This clonotype was detected ten times or more. The rearrangement links TRBV20-1 to TRBJ2-1; 10 bases align to TRBD2. There are 16 residues in the CDR3. Germline-derived CDR1 and CDR2 are DFQATT and SNEGSKA (reference sequence). Trimming removed 8 bases from V and 9 bases from J; junction bases left unmatched: 19. CDR3 loop: CSQTTSGTPLGGEQFF. The DNA of the CDR3 is TGCAGTCAAACTACTAGCGGGACACCGCTTGGCGGTGAGCAGTTCTTC.

In this sample, this clonotype turned up a few times. The V call is TRBV12-3 or TRBV12-4, the J call TRBJ1-5; D remains unclear. With 3 bases removed from V and 0 bases from J, the gap between germline ends came to 9 bases. The length of the CDR3 is 15 residues. As DNA, the CDR3 is TGTGCCAGCAGTTTCTCGGCGAATAGCAATCAGCCCCAGCATTTT. Translated: CASSFSANSNQPQHF.

This clonotype appeared many times. The genes are TRBV19 and TRBJ2-7; 10 bases map to TRBD1. The CDR3 runs to 16 residues. Germline CDR1 LNHDA, CDR2 SQIVND (reference sequence). V shed 6 bases, J shed 4 bases, and the junction held 12 bases outside the gene matches. The CDR3 DNA sequence: TGTGCCAGTAGCCCGCTCACCGGGACAGGGGAATACGAGCAGTACTTC. Its translation is CASSPLTGTGEYEQYF.

In this sample, this clonotype turned up many times. This sequence joins TRBV5-1 and TRBJ2-5, with a tentative D call TRBD2 (6 bases). The V and J ends lost 4 bases and 5 bases respectively, with 12 bases between them. Per germline, CDR1 SGHRS and CDR2 YFSETQ. The length of the CDR3 is 13 residues. CDR3 sequence: CASSTSGDETQYF. CDR3 DNA sequence: TGCGCCAGCAGCACCTCGGGGGACGAGACCCAGTACTTC.

Many counts were recorded for this clonotype. The gene calls are TRBV7-9 and TRBJ2-3; 13 nucleotides line up with TRBD2. The V gene end was trimmed by 5 bases and the J gene end by 6 bases; junction bases not matched to a gene: 11. Germline V gene data show CDR1 as SEHNR and CDR2 as FQNEAQ (reference sequence). The length of the CDR3 is 17 residues. In DNA form, the CDR3 reads TGTGCCAGCAGCCAACACTGGACTAGCGGGAGAGGTGATACGCAGTATTTT. This codes for CASSQHWTSGRGDTQYF.

This clonotype was detected ten times or more. V is TRBV5-1 and J is TRBJ2-1, with D perhaps TRBD2 (6 bases). The V end lost 1 base, the J end lost 4 bases, and 12 bases lay between the germline ends. The germline V gene has CDR1 SGHRS and CDR2 YFSETQ. There are 15 residues in the CDR3. The CDR3 protein is CASSLKLAVYNEQFF. The DNA for the CDR3 is TGCGCCAGCAGCTTGAAACTAGCTGTTTACAATGAGCAGTTCTTC.

The J gene is TRBJ1-3, the V gene TRBV2, with TRBD1 matching 7 bases. CDR1 SNHLY and CDR2 FYNNEI come from the germline V gene. The CDR3 runs 19 residues. CDR3 sequence: CTICRHPIHRQGVGNTIYF. CDR3 coding DNA: TGTACCATCTGTCGTCACCCCATCCACCGACAGGGAGTTGGAAACACCATATATTTT.

This clonotype was picked up many times. The chain carries TRBV7-3 and TRBJ1-1, with D perhaps matching TRBD1 (5 bases). Trimming left V 3 bases short and J 3 bases short, with 8 bases between. The CDR3 runs 13 residues. Looked up from germline, CDR1 is SGHTA and CDR2 is FQGTGA. The CDR3 protein is CASSLSGYTEAFF. The CDR3 coding sequence is TGTGCCAGCAGCTTGTCAGGGTACACTGAAGCTTTCTTT.